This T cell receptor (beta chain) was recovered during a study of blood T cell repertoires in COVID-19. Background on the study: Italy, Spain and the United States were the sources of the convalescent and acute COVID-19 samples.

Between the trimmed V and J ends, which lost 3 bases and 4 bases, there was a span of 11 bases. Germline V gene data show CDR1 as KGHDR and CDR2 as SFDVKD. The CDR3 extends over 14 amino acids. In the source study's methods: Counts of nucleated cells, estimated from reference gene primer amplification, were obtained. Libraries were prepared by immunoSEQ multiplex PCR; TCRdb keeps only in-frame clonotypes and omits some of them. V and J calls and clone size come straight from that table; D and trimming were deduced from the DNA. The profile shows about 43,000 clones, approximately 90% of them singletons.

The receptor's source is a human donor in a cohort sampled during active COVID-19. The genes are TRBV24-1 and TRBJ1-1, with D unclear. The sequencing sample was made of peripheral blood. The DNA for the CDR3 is TGTGCCACCAGTGATACCGGTGGTTCCACTGAAGCTTTCTTT. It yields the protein CATSDTGGSTEAFF.